Sequencing of this T cell receptor beta chain was carried out in a study of identical twins. Findings and caveats of the study: Out-of-frame TCR alpha sharing in monozygotic twins exceeded recombination model predictions. Less excess twin sharing appeared in beta out-of-frame sequences.

A few counts support this clonotype. Its target is not known. A much bigger clone sits one base away, suggesting this may be a read error. Healthy Caucasian individuals made up all the donors. In TCRdb, the 5' RACE reads were re-called with MiXCR into one record per CDR3 protein. Found here are 690,000 or so distinct CDR3 sequences, 8.5% to 9.5% of them singletons; the top ten hold 0.85% to 1%. This CDR3 is 13 amino acids long. Trimming took 3 bases from V and 2 from J, leaving 8 bases between them. This same sample was also part of a study on yellow fever vaccine responses in identical twins.

The sequenced sample consisted of PBMCs. This sequence was found in a woman in her late teens or twenties in good health. The rearrangement uses TRBV12-3 or TRBV12-4 and TRBJ2-7; perhaps TRBD1 as D (5 bases). CDR3 nucleotides: TGTGCCAGCAGTTTCAGGGTCACCTACGAGCAGTACTTC. It encodes CASSFRVTYEQYF.